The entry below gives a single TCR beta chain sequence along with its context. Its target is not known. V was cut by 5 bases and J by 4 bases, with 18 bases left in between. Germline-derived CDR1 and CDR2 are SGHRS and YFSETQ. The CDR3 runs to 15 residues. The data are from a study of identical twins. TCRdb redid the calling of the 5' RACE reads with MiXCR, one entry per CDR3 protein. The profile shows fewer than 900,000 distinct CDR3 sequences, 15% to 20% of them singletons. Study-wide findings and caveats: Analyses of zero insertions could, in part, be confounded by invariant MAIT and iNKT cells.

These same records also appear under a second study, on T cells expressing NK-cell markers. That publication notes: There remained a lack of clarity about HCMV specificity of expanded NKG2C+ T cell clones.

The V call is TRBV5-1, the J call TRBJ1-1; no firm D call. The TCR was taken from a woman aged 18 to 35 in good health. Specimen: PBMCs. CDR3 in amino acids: CASRVGLGIGTEAFF. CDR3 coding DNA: TGCGCCAGCAGGGTGGGGTTAGGTATCGGCACTGAAGCTTTCTTT.